This TCR beta chain originates from a study of T cell repertoires in cytomegalovirus infection. Study-wide context: Evidence of both CMV infection and a matching HLA type came from public TCR beta signatures. Study outcomes and limitations: CMV-specific HLA-C-restricted TCR beta clonotypes dominated the ex vivo response. Cumulative public TCR beta family frequency identified carriers of CMV plus the relevant HLA.

Concerning this clonotype: Antigen specificity is unknown.

V dropped 8 bases and J dropped 3 bases, with 6 bases sitting between them. The germline V gene encodes CDR1 DFQATT and CDR2 SNEGSKA (reference sequence). This CDR3 region has 10 residues. TCRdb passed the reads through MiXCR, listing each CDR3 protein once. The sample holds a few hundred thousand distinct CDR3 sequences, roughly 20% seen once. The sample comprised PBMCs. The chain uses TRBV20-1 and TRBJ2-3; D is undetermined. This clonotype was obtained from a human donor in good health (CMV status not recorded). Some clones in this sample may be carry-over from other donors' samples. The CDR3 loop reads CSTSTDTQYF. The CDR3, as DNA: TGCAGTACCTCAACAGATACGCAGTATTTT.